The 31 T cell receptor beta chains below were found in one sample sequenced in a study of shared clonotypes between healthy human individuals. Here immunoSEQ multiplex PCR was the method, and the copy in TCRdb shows in-frame clones only, minus some. The data contain approximately 470,000 clones, about 72% of them singletons. The sample taken for sequencing was PBMCs. The receptors derive from a woman aged 40-49 years in good health. Some clones in this sample may be carry-over from other donors' samples.

The chain recombines TRBV27 with TRBJ2-7, with D possibly matching TRBD1 (6 bases). This CDR3 is built from 13 residues. The germline V gene has CDR1 MNHEY and CDR2 SMNVEV (reference sequence). Trimming took off 5 bases at V and 3 bases at J, with 11 bases between the two ends. The CDR3 DNA sequence: TGTGCCAGCAGTCTCAGGGGTAGCTACGAGCAGTACTTC. Translated, it gives CASSLRGSYEQYF.

The rearrangement links TRBV27 to TRBJ2-6; 9 bases map to TRBD1. V gave up 6 bases and J gave up 2 bases; unmatched junction bases: 8. The CDR3 has 17 amino acids. From germline, CDR1 is MNHEY and CDR2 SMNVEV (reference sequence). CDR3 region: CASSLGTGRTGANVLTF. Written as DNA, the CDR3 is TGTGCCAGCAGCCTAGGGACAGGGAGAACTGGGGCCAACGTCCTGACTTTC. The variable domain in full, completed from reference TRBV27 and TRBJ2-6, reads EAQVTQNPRYLITVTGKKLTVTCSQNMNHEYMSWYRQDPGLGLRQIYYSMNVEVTDKGDVPEGYKVSRKEKRNFPLILESPSPNQTSLYFCASSLGTGRTGANVLTFGAGSRLTVL.

The gene calls are TRBV11-2 and TRBJ2-1; TRBD2 matches at 7 bases. The CDR3 contains 17 residues. CDR1 is SGHAT and CDR2 is FQNNGV in the germline V gene. After removal of 1 base from V and 3 bases from J, the junction contained 9 bases not matched to a gene. This CDR3 is CASSLVASGVHYNEQFF. The CDR3 bases are TGTGCCAGCAGCTTAGTCGCTAGCGGAGTCCACTACAATGAGCAGTTCTTC.

On this clone: A far larger clone is a single base away, which makes a read error likely. The same CDR3 can be traced to other DNA sequences in this sample. The genes are TRBV7-9 and TRBJ2-6; D ambiguous. With 9 bases removed from V and 4 bases from J, the gap between germline ends came to 10 bases. The CDR3 length is 13 residues. Per the germline V gene, CDR1 is SEHNR and CDR2 is FQNEAQ (reference sequence). The CDR3: CASGHPGANVLTF. CDR3 sequence (DNA): TGTGCCAGTGGGCATCCAGGGGCCAACGTCCTGACTTTC.

The rearrangement joins TRBV19 to TRBJ2-2, with 7 positions matching TRBD1. V shed 6 bases, J shed 0 bases, and the junction held 16 bases outside the gene matches. There are 19 residues in the CDR3. The germline gives CDR1 LNHDA, CDR2 SQIVND (reference sequence). CDR3 in DNA: TGTGCCAGTAGACCCGACAGGGTACGTTTCAGAGCGAACACCGGGGAGCTGTTTTTT. Protein product: CASRPDRVRFRANTGELFF.

There are a few counts of this clone. The V and J genes are TRBV18 and TRBJ2-7, with D perhaps TRBD2 (5 bases). V was cut by 5 bases and J by 0 bases, with 14 bases left in between. CDR3 size: 15 residues. The germline CDR1 and CDR2 sequences are KGHSH and LQKENI. The CDR3 DNA is TGTGCCAGCTCAGAACTAGTGGGAAGCTCCTACGAGCAGTACTTC. The encoded protein is CASSELVGSSYEQYF.

The genes are TRBV19 and TRBJ2-7, with D unclear. CDR1 is LNHDA and CDR2 is SQIVND in the germline V gene (reference sequence). V was pared by 3 bases and J by 0 bases, with 12 bases between. This CDR3 is 15 amino acids long. CDR3 sequence reads: CASSIAADRSYEQYF. The CDR3 DNA reads as TGTGCCAGTAGTATTGCTGCGGATCGCTCCTACGAGCAGTACTTC.

In its sample, this clone was seen a few times. The junction departs from germline at one end; a sequencing error may be responsible. V and J are TRBV2 and TRBJ2-7, with D unclear. From germline, CDR1 is SNHLY and CDR2 FYNNEI. CDR3 length: 12 amino acids. In DNA, the CDR3 is TGTGCCTGCAGCACGGACTCCTACGAGCAGTACTTC. Translated: CACSTDSYEQYF.

This clone was seen only a few times. V is TRBV21-1 and J is TRBJ2-4; TRBD2 was called by the table and not checked on the DNA. TRBV21-1 is noted as a pseudogene. CDR3 length: 15 amino acids. In DNA, the CDR3 is TGTGCCAGCAGCAAAGGTAGTCGCGAGCCGGGCATTCAGTACTTC. Amino acid sequence: CASSKGSREPGIQYF.

V is TRBV7-2 and J is TRBJ2-7, with D perhaps assigned TRBD1 or TRBD2 (5 bases each). The CDR3 spans 14 residues. The V and J ends lost 5 bases and 6 bases respectively, with 17 bases between them. Germline V gives CDR1 SGHTA, CDR2 FQGNSA. CDR3 sequence reads: CASSAGASLSEQYF. CDR3 coding DNA: TGTGCCAGCAGCGCCGGGGCAAGTCTGAGCGAGCAGTACTTC.

Worth noting for this clone: A read error may be the cause here, since a much bigger clone is one base away. V is TRBV10-1 and J is TRBJ2-3; 8 positions agree with TRBD2. Germline CDR1 is WNHNN and CDR2 is SYGVQD (reference sequence). The junction had 5 bases not matched to a gene; V was cut back by 4 bases and J by 5 bases. The CDR3 contains 14 residues. The DNA for the CDR3 is TGCGCCAGCAGTGTTGCGGGAGGTCTAGATACGCAGTATTTT. Protein: CASSVAGGLDTQYF.

Regarding this clone: It is likely a read error: a sequence one base away is far more abundant. Other DNA sequences of this sample code for an identical CDR3. J is TRBJ1-1 and V is TRBV1; the table assigns TRBD1, which was not confirmed against the DNA. TRBV1 is reported as a pseudogene. The CDR3 consists of 15 residues. For the CDR3, the DNA is TGCACCAGCAGCCAAGAAGACAGGGAGAACACCGAAGCTTTCTTT. It specifies CTSSQEDRENTEAFF.

The J gene is TRBJ2-7, the V gene TRBV7-3; TRBD2 matches at 9 bases. Germline lookup yields CDR1 SGHTA and CDR2 FQGTGA. The length of the CDR3 is 15 residues. V gave up 1 base and J gave up 3 bases; unmatched junction bases: 4. CDR3 sequence reads: CASSLRASGNYEQYF. The DNA of the CDR3 is TGTGCCAGCAGCTTAAGGGCTAGCGGGAACTACGAGCAGTACTTC.

The J gene is TRBJ1-4, the V gene TRBV4-2; possibly TRBD1 for D (6 bases). This CDR3 comprises 20 residues. Per the germline V gene, CDR1 is LGHNA and CDR2 is YNFKEQ. The V and J ends lost 2 bases and 0 bases respectively, with 22 bases between them. CDR3 loop: CASSQPPGHLKIATNEKLFF. CDR3 sequence (DNA): TGTGCCAGCAGCCAACCTCCGGGACACCTAAAAATTGCAACTAATGAAAAACTGTTTTTT.

This rearrangement joins TRBV5-4 to TRBJ2-5; D may be TRBD2 (5 bases). The J call is uncertain, as TRBJ2-7 better fits the DNA end. The CDR3 sequence is 16 residues long. CDR1 and CDR2 (germline): SGHNT, YYREEE (reference sequence). This CDR3 reads CASSLDTGRTESEQYF. CDR3 DNA: TGTGCCAGCAGCTTGGATACGGGGAGAACGGAAAGCGAGCAGTACTTC.

The V and J genes are TRBV7-9 and TRBJ2-1; 9 nucleotides agree with TRBD2. Germline CDR1 is SEHNR and CDR2 is FQNEAQ (reference sequence). V gave up 3 bases and J gave up 4 bases; unmatched junction bases: 13. This CDR3 is 18 amino acids long. CDR3: CASSFPSGSGSPYNEQFF. The CDR3 coding sequence is TGTGCCAGCAGCTTCCCCTCGGGTAGCGGGAGTCCGTACAATGAGCAGTTCTTC.

This chain uses TRBV27 with TRBJ1-4; D remains unclear. The length of the CDR3 is 15 residues. The germline V and J ends were trimmed by 6 bases and 4 bases, with 15 bases remaining between them. The germline CDR1 and CDR2 sequences are MNHEY and SMNVEV (reference sequence). The CDR3 reads CASRRLLAGNEKLFF. CDR3 bases: TGTGCCAGCAGACGTCTGCTAGCTGGTAATGAAAAACTGTTTTTT.

The rearrangement uses TRBV7-3 and TRBJ2-1; tentatively, D is TRBD1 or TRBD2 (7 bases each). CDR1 and CDR2 from the germline V gene are SGHTA and FQGTGA. CDR3 length: 13 amino acids. Trimming took off 5 bases at V and 9 bases at J, with 14 bases between the two ends. The CDR3 loop reads CASSPTGEGEQFF. CDR3 DNA sequence: TGTGCCAGCAGCCCAACAGGGGAGGGTGAGCAGTTCTTC.

The chain couples TRBV6-5 to TRBJ1-5, with 9 bases aligning to TRBD1. V shed 5 bases and J 4 bases; nucleotides not matched to a gene: 6. CDR3 length equals 15 residues. CDR1 is MNHEY, CDR2 SVGAGI, per germline. The CDR3 reads CASSPRGQGNQPQHF. Written as DNA, the CDR3 is TGTGCCAGCAGTCCCCGGGGACAGGGAAATCAGCCCCAGCATTTT.

The sample holds many counts of this clone. CDR3 sequence reads: CATSTPGGGGEKLFF. CDR3 nucleotide sequence: TGTGCCACCAGCACCCCCGGCGGGGGGGGCGAAAAACTGTTTTTT. This chain uses TRBV15 with TRBJ1-4; TRBD1 is a possible D gene (6 bases). The V end was cut by 4 bases, the J end by 8 bases, with 17 bases between. The germline CDR1 and CDR2 sequences are LNHNV and YYDKDF (reference sequence). There are 15 residues in the CDR3.

J is TRBJ2-1 and V is TRBV30; TRBD1 matches 8 bases. This CDR3 spans 16 amino acids. The V segment lost 1 base and the J segment 6 bases; nucleotides outside the gene matches: 11. The germline CDR1 and CDR2 sequences are GTSNPN and SVGIG (reference sequence). The DNA of the CDR3 is TGTGCCTGGAGTGGAGGTGTAGGAACAGGGGGCAATGAGCAGTTCTTC. Its protein is CAWSGGVGTGGNEQFF.

The chain joins TRBV5-1 to TRBJ2-6, with 8 bases aligning to TRBD1. The V gene's germline CDR1 is SGHRS and CDR2 YFSETQ. CDR3 length: 17 residues. With V trimmed by 1 base and J by 0 bases, 3 bases remained unmatched. In DNA, the CDR3 is TGCGCCAGCAGCTTGCAGGGGGCAGGCTCTGGGGCCAACGTCCTGACTTTC. It specifies CASSLQGAGSGANVLTF.

The chain carries TRBV6-6 and TRBJ1-3; D unclear. In germline, CDR1 is MNHNY, CDR2 SVGAGI (reference sequence). V gave up 5 bases and J gave up 5 bases, with 4 bases separating them. The CDR3 runs 11 residues. CDR3 DNA: TGTGCCAGCAGTAATCGAAACACCATATATTTT. This gives the protein CASSNRNTIYF.

This clone appeared a few times. V is TRBV28 and J is TRBJ2-7; 9 bases are a match to TRBD1. The V and J ends lost 4 bases and 1 base, in that order; junction bases with no gene match: 8. CDR1 is MDHEN, CDR2 SYDVKM, per germline. CDR3 length: 16 amino acids. This CDR3 is CASSSVTGGASYEQYF. Here the CDR3 DNA reads TGTGCCAGCAGTTCGGTAACAGGGGGCGCATCCTACGAGCAGTACTTC.

CDR3 DNA: TGTGCCAGCAGCCCGAGCTCTGGGGCCAACGTCCTGACTTTC. This codes for CASSPSSGANVLTF. J is TRBJ2-6 and V is TRBV6-1; unclear D gene. The length of the CDR3 is 14 residues. Germline V gene sequence: CDR1 MNHNS, CDR2 SASEGT. Between the trimmed V and J ends, which lost 6 bases and 0 bases, there was a span of 6 bases.

The chain recombines TRBV21-1 with TRBJ2-7; the DNA was not compared with TRBD1, the D call given in the table. TRBV21-1 is a pseudogene. This CDR3 comprises 14 residues. CDR3 DNA: TGTGCCAGCAGCAAAGTGAGGGGGCGCAACGAGCAGTACTTC. Residues: CASSKVRGRNEQYF.

This clone has just a few counts. One end of the junction is discordant with germline, which a read error may explain. The genes are TRBV7-7 and TRBJ2-1; 7 positions match TRBD2. CDR3 length: 13 amino acids. CDR1 and CDR2 from the germline V gene are SSHAT and FNYEAQ (reference sequence). CDR3 in DNA: TGTGCTAGCAGCTTAGTGGGGGAGGGGGAGCAGTTCTTC. Its translation is CASSLVGEGEQFF.

In regard to this clone: The junction and the germline gene differ at one end; a read error may be behind it. This rearrangement joins TRBV7-2 to TRBJ2-1; 9 nucleotides agree with TRBD2. The CDR3 sequence is 15 residues long. In germline, CDR1 is SGHTA, CDR2 FQGNSA. This CDR3 is CASSLAGITYNEQFF. The CDR3 region has the DNA TGTGCCAGCAGCCTAGCGGGAATAACCTACAATGAGCAGTTCTTC.

This clone was picked up a small number of times. The chain has TRBV7-9 and TRBJ1-4; D perhaps matches TRBD1 (5 bases). The CDR3 consists of 15 residues. Germline CDR1 reads SEHNR; CDR2 reads FQNEAQ (reference sequence). V shed 3 bases and J shed 6 bases, with 14 bases lying between them. The CDR3 nucleotides read TGTGCCAGCAGCTTTCAGGCAGGGACCCATGAAAAACTGTTTTTT. Translating it yields CASSFQAGTHEKLFF.

This clone was observed a few times. J is TRBJ1-1 and V is TRBV10-3; 8 bases line up with TRBD1. With V trimmed by 7 bases and J by 3 bases, 4 bases remained unmatched. This CDR3 has 13 residues. CDR1 and CDR2 (germline): ENHRY, SYGVKD. The CDR3 DNA reads TGTGCCATCACGGACAGGGAGCACACTGAAGCTTTCTTT. As protein: CAITDREHTEAFF.

This chain joins TRBV5-1 and TRBJ2-7, with D perhaps TRBD2 (5 bases). Trimming stripped 2 bases from V and 0 bases from J, with 12 bases between. Germline assignment: CDR1 SGHRS and CDR2 YFSETQ. This CDR3 spans 15 amino acids. CDR3 DNA: TGCGCCAGCAGCTTAGGTGGGAGCCACTCCTACGAGCAGTACTTC. It yields the protein CASSLGGSHSYEQYF.